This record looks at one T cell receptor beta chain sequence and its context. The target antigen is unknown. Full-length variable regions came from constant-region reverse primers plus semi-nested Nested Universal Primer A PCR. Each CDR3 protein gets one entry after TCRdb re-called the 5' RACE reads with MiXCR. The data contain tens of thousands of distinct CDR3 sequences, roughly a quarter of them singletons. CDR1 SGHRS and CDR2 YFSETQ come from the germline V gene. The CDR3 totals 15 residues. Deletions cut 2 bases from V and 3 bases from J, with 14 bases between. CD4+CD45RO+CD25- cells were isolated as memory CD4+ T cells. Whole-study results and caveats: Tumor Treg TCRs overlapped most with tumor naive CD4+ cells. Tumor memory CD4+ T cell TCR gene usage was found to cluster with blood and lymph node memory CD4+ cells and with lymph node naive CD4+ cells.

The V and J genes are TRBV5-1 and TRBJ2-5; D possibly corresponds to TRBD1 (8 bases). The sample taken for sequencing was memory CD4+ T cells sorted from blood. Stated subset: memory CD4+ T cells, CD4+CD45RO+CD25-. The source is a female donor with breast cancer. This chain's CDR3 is CASSFYRGGKETQYF. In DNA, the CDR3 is TGCGCCAGCAGCTTCTACAGGGGGGGAAAAGAGACCCAGTACTTC.